Given below is one T cell receptor (beta chain) in context. This specimen comes from a study of T cell changes during pregnancy in multiple sclerosis. Produced via immunoSEQ multiplex PCR; TCRdb's table is partial and in-frame only. The sample includes around 24,000 clones, around nine tenths of them seen just once. The CDR3 has 15 residues. Germline trimming cut 4 bases from V and 3 bases from J; bases unmatched to any gene: 12. Germline V lookup: CDR1 SQVTM, CDR2 ANQGSEA. V and J are TRBV29-1 and TRBJ2-7, with TRBD1 matching over 7 bases. This sequence originates from a female donor in good health, enrolled as a control in a pregnancy study. The sequenced sample was CD8+ T cells from peripheral blood mononuclear cells, obtained in the first trimester of pregnancy. The CDR3 loop is CSVVNGTDQIYEQYF. The CDR3 DNA reads TGCAGCGTTGTGAACGGGACAGATCAAATCTACGAGCAGTACTTC.